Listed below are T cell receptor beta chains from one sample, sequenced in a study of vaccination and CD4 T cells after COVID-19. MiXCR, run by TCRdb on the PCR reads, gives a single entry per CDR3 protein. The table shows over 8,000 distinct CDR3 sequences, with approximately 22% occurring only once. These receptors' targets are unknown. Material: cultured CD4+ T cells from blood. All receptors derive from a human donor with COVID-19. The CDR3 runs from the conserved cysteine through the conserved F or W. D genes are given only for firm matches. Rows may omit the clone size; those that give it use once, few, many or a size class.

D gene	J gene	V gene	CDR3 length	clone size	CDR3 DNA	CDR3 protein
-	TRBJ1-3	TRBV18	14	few	TGTGCCAGCTCACCGGACACCTCTGGAAACACCATATATTTT	CASSPDTSGNTIYF
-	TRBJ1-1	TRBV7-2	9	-	TGTGCCAGCAGACCTGAAGCTTTCTTT	CASRPEAFF
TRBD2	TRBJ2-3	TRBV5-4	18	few	TGTGCCAGCAGCTTGGGTACTAGCGGGGGTGGAGGCACAGATACGCAGTATTTT	CASSLGTSGGGGTDTQYF
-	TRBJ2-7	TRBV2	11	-	TGTGCCAGCACCACATCCTACGAGCAGTACTTC	CASTTSYEQYF
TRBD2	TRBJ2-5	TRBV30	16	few	TGTGCCTGGAACTCCGGGACTAGCGGGGGGGCAGAGACCCAGTACTTC	CAWNSGTSGGAETQYF
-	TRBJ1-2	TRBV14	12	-	TGTGCCAGCAGCCAAGCAGCCTATGGCTACACCTTC	CASSQAAYGYTF
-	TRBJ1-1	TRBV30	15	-	TGTGCTTTAGGAAGATTAGGGGGGCTGGGGACTGAAGCTTTCTTT	CALGRLGGLGTEAFF
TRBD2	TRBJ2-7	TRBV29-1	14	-	TGCAGCGCAGTGGCGGGAGTCCTAGCAGGCGAGCAGTACTTC	CSAVAGVLAGEQYF
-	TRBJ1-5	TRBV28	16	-	TGTGCCAGCAGTTTACAGGGGCGACTTAGCAATCAGCCCCAGCATTTT	CASSLQGRLSNQPQHF
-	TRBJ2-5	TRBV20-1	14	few	TGCAGTGCTAGATCTGGGGGGCCATGGGAGACCCAGTACTTC	CSARSGGPWETQYF
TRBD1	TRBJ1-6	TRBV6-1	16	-	TGTGCCAGCAGTGACAAAAGGACAGGGGCTAATTCACCCCTCCACTTT	CASSDKRTGANSPLHF
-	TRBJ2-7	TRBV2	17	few	TGTGCCAGCAGTATTTCTTTGAAGGCGAGCACCTCCTACGAGCAGTACTTC	CASSISLKASTSYEQYF
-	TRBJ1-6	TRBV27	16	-	TGTGCCAGCTGCCTGAACAGGGTCGGGGCTGTTTCACCCCTCCACTTT	CASCLNRVGAVSPLHF
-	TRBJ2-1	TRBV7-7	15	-	TGTGCTAGCAGCTTAGCTTACGTGGCCTACAATGAGCAGTTCTTC	CASSLAYVAYNEQFF
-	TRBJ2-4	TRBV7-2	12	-	TGTGCCAGCAGCTTAGAGGGGTACATTCAGTACTTC	CASSLEGYIQYF
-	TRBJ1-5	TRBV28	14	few	TGTGCCAGCCTTCAAAGTCTGGGCAATCAGCCCCAGCATTTT	CASLQSLGNQPQHF
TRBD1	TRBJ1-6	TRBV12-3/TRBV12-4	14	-	TGTGTCAGCAGCCCCAGACGACAGGGTGAACCCCTCCACTTT	CVSSPRRQGEPLHF
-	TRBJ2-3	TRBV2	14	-	TGTGCCAGCAAGCAGGGGGAGGTCACAGATACGCAGTATTTT	CASKQGEVTDTQYF
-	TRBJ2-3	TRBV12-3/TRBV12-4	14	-	TGTGCCAGCAGAATTAGCGGAACCACAGATACGCAGTATTTT	CASRISGTTDTQYF
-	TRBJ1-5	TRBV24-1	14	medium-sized	TGTGCCACCAGTCCAGGGAGTAGCAATCAGCCCCAGCATTTT	CATSPGSSNQPQHF
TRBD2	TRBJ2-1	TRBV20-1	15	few	TGCAGTGCTAGAGATCAAGCGGGATCTTACAATGAGCAGTTCTTC	CSARDQAGSYNEQFF
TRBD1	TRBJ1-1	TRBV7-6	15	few	TGTGCCAGCAGCTTAGGTCGGACAGGGAACACTGAAGCTTTCTTT	CASSLGRTGNTEAFF
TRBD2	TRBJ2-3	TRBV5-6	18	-	TGTGCCAGCAGCCCCCTACAAGCGGGGGCCATAAGCACAGATACGCAGTATTTT	CASSPLQAGAISTDTQYF
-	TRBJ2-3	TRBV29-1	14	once	TGCAGCGTTGGGGTAGGGCGGGGCTCCGATACGCAGTATTTT	CSVGVGRGSDTQYF
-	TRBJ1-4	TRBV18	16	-	TGTGCCAGCTCACCGGATCATAACAGGGCTAATGAAAAACTGTTTTTT	CASSPDHNRANEKLFF
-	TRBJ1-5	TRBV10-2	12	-	TGCGCCAGCAGTGGGACGCCGGGCCCCCAGCATTTT	CASSGTPGPQHF
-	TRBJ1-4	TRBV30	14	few	TGTGCCTGCCCATTCGTCAGCTCTAATGAAAAACTGTTTTTT	CACPFVSSNEKLFF
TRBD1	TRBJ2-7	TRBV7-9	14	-	TGTGCCAGCAGCACCTGGGACAGGGTCTACGAGCAGTACTTC	CASSTWDRVYEQYF
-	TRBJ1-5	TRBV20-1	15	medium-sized	TGCAGTGCTAGCCTCCCTCCGCGGAGCGGACAGCCCCAGCATTTT	CSASLPPRSGQPQHF
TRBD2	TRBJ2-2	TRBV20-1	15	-	TGCAGTGCTCAAGCGGGGGGCCGCCGCACCGGGGAGCTGTTTTTT	CSAQAGGRRTGELFF
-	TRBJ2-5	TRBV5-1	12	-	TGCGCCAGCAGTTCCAATAAAGAGACCCAGTACTTC	CASSSNKETQYF
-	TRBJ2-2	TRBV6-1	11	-	TGTGCCAGCAGGGGTGGCGGGGAGCTGTTTTTT	CASRGGGELFF
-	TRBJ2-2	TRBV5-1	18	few	TGCGCCAGCAGATCTACGGGGGAATCTAGTATGAGCACCGGGGAGCTGTTTTTT	CASRSTGESSMSTGELFF
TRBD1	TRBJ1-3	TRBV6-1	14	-	TGTGCCAGCAGTGTTGACAGGGGTGGAAACACCATATATTTT	CASSVDRGGNTIYF
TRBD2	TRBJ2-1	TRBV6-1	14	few	TGTGCCAGCAGTCTCGGGACTAGCGGGGGGGAGCAGTTCTTC	CASSLGTSGGEQFF
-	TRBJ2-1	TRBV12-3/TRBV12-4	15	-	TGTGCCAGCAGTCCGAGACTAGGATTTGACAATGAGCAGTTCTTC	CASSPRLGFDNEQFF
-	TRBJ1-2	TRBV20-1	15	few	TGCAGTGCTAGAGATGTGAAGGGCCCAGTCTACGGCTACACCTTC	CSARDVKGPVYGYTF
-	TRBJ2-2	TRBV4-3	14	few	TGCGCCAGCAGCCAAGTGGGCTCGATTGGGGAGCTGTTTTTT	CASSQVGSIGELFF
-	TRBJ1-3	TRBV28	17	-	TGTGCCAGCACTCCTGCGGGGGGAAAGATCTCTGGAAACACCATATATTTT	CASTPAGGKISGNTIYF
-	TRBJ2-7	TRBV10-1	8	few	TGCGCCAGCGACGAGCAGTACTTC	CASDEQYF
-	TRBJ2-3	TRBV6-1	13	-	TGTGCCAGCAGTAAACGGGGCACAGATACGCAGTATTTT	CASSKRGTDTQYF
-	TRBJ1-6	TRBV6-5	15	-	TGTGCCAGCAGTCACTCGAGGGACACCAATTCACCCCTCCACTTT	CASSHSRDTNSPLHF